This is a list of T cell receptor beta chains from one sample in a study of T-cell memory formation after mild COVID-19. TCRdb re-called the 5' RACE reads through MiXCR, storing one row per CDR3 protein. The table records 350,000 or so distinct CDR3 sequences, around a fifth of them present only once. The specimen was PBMCs or a T cell subset sorted from them (not recorded which). The receptors derive from an adult woman who had mild COVID-19 (a few samples of this study predate the infection). Cell type and time point are not known. CDR3s include the opening cysteine and the closing phenylalanine or tryptophan. The order of the fields is D gene, V gene, J gene, clone size, CDR3 DNA, CDR3 protein. A D gene is named only where the DNA matches it firmly. Size is omitted from some rows. Given values are once, few, many or a class for expanded clones.

d_gene: .
v_gene: TRBV6-6
j_gene: TRBJ2-6
abundance: few
CDR3nt: TGTGCCAGTCGCCGGTGGGGGGCCAACGTCCTGACTTTC
CDR3aa: CASRRWGANVLTF

d_gene: TRBD1
v_gene: TRBV12-3/TRBV12-4
j_gene: TRBJ2-2
abundance: .
CDR3nt: TGTGCCAGCAGCCTGGGGACAGCCCGAACGGGCGGGGAGCTGTTTTTT
CDR3aa: CASSLGTARTGGELFF

d_gene: .
v_gene: TRBV18
j_gene: TRBJ1-5
abundance: .
CDR3nt: TGTGCCAGCTCACCAGGCGGAACTGGGGCCCAGCCCCAGCATTTT
CDR3aa: CASSPGGTGAQPQHF

d_gene: TRBD2
v_gene: TRBV5-1
j_gene: TRBJ2-1
abundance: many
CDR3nt: TGCGCCAGCAGATCCGGACTAGCGGGAGGCAATGAGCAGTTCTTC
CDR3aa: CASRSGLAGGNEQFF

d_gene: TRBD1
v_gene: TRBV20-1
j_gene: TRBJ2-3
abundance: .
CDR3nt: TGCAGTGCTAGGGCGGGACAGGGTCGGGATACGCAGTATTTT
CDR3aa: CSARAGQGRDTQYF

d_gene: TRBD2
v_gene: TRBV10-3
j_gene: TRBJ2-7
abundance: few
CDR3nt: TGTGCCATCAGTGGATTAGCGGGAGGGACCAGCGAGCAGTACTTC
CDR3aa: CAISGLAGGTSEQYF

d_gene: .
v_gene: TRBV30
j_gene: TRBJ1-2
abundance: .
CDR3nt: TGTGCCTGGAGTTTCTTCGTGGGTAACTATGGCTACACCTTC
CDR3aa: CAWSFFVGNYGYTF

d_gene: TRBD1
v_gene: TRBV5-1
j_gene: TRBJ2-7
abundance: once
CDR3nt: TGCGCCAGCAGCCCTCCGGGACAGGGGGTATCCCCTTCCTACGAGCAGTACTTC
CDR3aa: CASSPPGQGVSPSYEQYF

d_gene: .
v_gene: TRBV24-1
j_gene: TRBJ2-2
abundance: few
CDR3nt: TGTGCCACCAGCCCTCGTCCAGGGGGGACCGGGGAGCTGTTTTTT
CDR3aa: CATSPRPGGTGELFF

d_gene: .
v_gene: TRBV5-1
j_gene: TRBJ1-4
abundance: .
CDR3nt: TGCGCCAGCAGCTTCCAGGGCGCAGATGAAAAACTGTTTTTT
CDR3aa: CASSFQGADEKLFF

d_gene: .
v_gene: TRBV29-1
j_gene: TRBJ2-7
abundance: .
CDR3nt: TGCAGCGTAGCGGGTCCCAGAACCTACGAGCAGTACTTC
CDR3aa: CSVAGPRTYEQYF

d_gene: TRBD2
v_gene: TRBV10-3
j_gene: TRBJ2-3
abundance: few
CDR3nt: TGTGCCATCGGGAGGGGAGAGGGGACCACAGATACGCAGTATTTT
CDR3aa: CAIGRGEGTTDTQYF

d_gene: .
v_gene: TRBV4-1
j_gene: TRBJ2-7
abundance: .
CDR3nt: TGCGCCAGCAGCCAAGATAGCTCCTCCTACGAGCAGTACTTC
CDR3aa: CASSQDSSSYEQYF

d_gene: TRBD2
v_gene: TRBV4-2
j_gene: TRBJ2-1
abundance: few
CDR3nt: TGTGCCAGCAGCCAAGAAACTAGCGGGAGGGACCATGAGCAGTTCTTC
CDR3aa: CASSQETSGRDHEQFF

d_gene: TRBD2
v_gene: TRBV7-6
j_gene: TRBJ2-5
abundance: .
CDR3nt: TGTGCCAGCAGCTTAGTGGGTAGCGGGCGGGAGACCCAGTACTTC
CDR3aa: CASSLVGSGRETQYF

d_gene: .
v_gene: TRBV5-6
j_gene: TRBJ1-5
abundance: few
CDR3nt: TGTGCCAGCAGCTTGGGGACAGAATATAGCAATCAGCCCCAGCATTTT
CDR3aa: CASSLGTEYSNQPQHF

d_gene: .
v_gene: TRBV7-6
j_gene: TRBJ1-5
abundance: .
CDR3nt: TGTGCCAGCAGCTTATCTTGGAATCAGCCCCAGCATTTT
CDR3aa: CASSLSWNQPQHF